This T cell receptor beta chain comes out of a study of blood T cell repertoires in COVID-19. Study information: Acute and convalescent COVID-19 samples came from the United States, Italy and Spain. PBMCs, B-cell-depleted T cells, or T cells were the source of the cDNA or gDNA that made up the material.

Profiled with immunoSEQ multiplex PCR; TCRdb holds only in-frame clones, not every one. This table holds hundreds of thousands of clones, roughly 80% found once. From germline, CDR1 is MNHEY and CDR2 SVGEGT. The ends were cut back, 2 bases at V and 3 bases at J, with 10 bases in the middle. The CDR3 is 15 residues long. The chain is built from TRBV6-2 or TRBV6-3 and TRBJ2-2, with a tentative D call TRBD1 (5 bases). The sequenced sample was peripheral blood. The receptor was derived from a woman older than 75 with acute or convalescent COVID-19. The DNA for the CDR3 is TGTGCCAGCAGTTACGGGCTAGGGGACACCGGGGAGCTGTTTTTT. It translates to CASSYGLGDTGELFF.